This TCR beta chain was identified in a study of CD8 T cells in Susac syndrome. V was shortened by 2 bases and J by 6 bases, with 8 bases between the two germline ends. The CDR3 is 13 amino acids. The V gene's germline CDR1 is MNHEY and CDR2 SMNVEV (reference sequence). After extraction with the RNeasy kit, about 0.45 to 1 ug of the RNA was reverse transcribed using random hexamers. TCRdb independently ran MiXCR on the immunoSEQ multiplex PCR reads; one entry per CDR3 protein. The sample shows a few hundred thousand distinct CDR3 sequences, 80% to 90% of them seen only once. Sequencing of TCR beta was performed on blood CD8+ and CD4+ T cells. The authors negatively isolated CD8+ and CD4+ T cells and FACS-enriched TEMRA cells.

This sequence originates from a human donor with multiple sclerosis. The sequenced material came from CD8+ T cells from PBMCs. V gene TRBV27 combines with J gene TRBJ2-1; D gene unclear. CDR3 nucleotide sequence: TGTGCCAGCAGTTTACCCGCCGGCAATGAGCAGTTCTTC. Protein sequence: CASSLPAGNEQFF.